By its share, the clone carrying this T cell receptor (beta chain) is medium-sized. The source of the sample is a study of sequential checkpoint blockade in melanoma. Sequencing used immunoSEQ multiplex PCR; TCRdb keeps in-frame clones, though not all of them. Among tens of thousands of clones, 70% to 90% were seen once, and the ten largest hold around 6%. With V trimmed by 5 bases and J by 2 bases, 6 bases remained unmatched. Germline V gene lookup returns CDR1 SEHNR and CDR2 FQNEAQ (reference sequence). The CDR3 consists of 14 residues. Treatment denoted: randomized to nivolumab then ipilimumab (arm A) or the reverse (arm B). No patient had prior DNA-damaging chemotherapy. Sorted cells were live CD3+CD8+, lacking CD19 and CD56, from PBMCs.

The chain combines TRBV7-9 with TRBJ2-7, with TRBD1 identical over 7 bases. Here the sequenced sample was CD8+ T cells sorted from blood (inferred from file names), taken from a patient given nivolumab and ipilimumab in sequence. The sequence came from a human donor with melanoma. CDR3 sequence reads: CASSPGDSAYEQYF. DNA for the CDR3: TGTGCCAGCAGCCCCGGGGACAGTGCCTACGAGCAGTACTTC. The whole variable domain, filled in from reference TRBV7-9 and TRBJ2-7, reads DTGVSQNPRHKITKRGQNVTFRCDPISEHNRLYWYRQTLGQGPEFLTYFQNEAQLEKSRLLSDRFSAERPKGSFSTLEIQRTEQGDSAMYLCASSPGDSAYEQYFGPGTRLTVT.